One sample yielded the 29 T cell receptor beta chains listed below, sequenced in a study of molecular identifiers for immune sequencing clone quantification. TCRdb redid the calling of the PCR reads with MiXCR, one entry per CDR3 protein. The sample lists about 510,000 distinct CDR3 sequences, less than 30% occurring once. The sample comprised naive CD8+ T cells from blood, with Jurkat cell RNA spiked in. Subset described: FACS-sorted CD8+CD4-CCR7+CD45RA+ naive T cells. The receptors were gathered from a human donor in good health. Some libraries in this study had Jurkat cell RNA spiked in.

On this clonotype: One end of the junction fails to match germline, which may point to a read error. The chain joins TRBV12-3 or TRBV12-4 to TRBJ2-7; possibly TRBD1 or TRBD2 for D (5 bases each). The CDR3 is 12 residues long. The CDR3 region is CASSLIRDERYF. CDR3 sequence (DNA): TGTGCCAGCAGCCTAATCAGGGACGAGCGGTACTTC.

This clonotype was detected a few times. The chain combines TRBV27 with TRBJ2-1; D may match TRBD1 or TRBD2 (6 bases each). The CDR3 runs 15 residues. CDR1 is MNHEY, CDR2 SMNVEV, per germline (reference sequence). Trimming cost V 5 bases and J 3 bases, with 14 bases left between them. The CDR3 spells CASSLGGRIYNEQFF. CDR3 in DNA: TGTGCCAGCAGTCTCGGGGGCCGAATCTACAATGAGCAGTTCTTC.

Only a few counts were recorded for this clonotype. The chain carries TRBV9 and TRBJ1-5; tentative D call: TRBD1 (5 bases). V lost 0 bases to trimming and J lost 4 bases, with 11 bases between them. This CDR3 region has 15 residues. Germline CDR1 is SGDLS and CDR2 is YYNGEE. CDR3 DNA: TGTGCCAGCAGCGTAGGGTGGGGGGTTAATCAGCCCCAGCATTTT. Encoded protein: CASSVGWGVNQPQHF. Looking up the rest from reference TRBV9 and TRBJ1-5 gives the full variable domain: DSGVTQTPKHLITATGQRVTLRCSPRSGDLSVYWYQQSLDQGLQFLIQYYNGEERAKGNILERFSAQQFPDLHSELNLSSLELGDSALYFCASSVGWGVNQPQHFGDGTRLSIL.

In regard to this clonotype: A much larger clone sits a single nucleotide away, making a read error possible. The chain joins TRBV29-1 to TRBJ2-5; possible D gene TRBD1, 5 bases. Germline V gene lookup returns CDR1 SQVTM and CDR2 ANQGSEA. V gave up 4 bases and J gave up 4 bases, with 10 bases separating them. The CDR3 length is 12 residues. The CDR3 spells CSVGTGRETQYF. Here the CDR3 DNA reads TGCAGCGTTGGAACAGGCCGAGAGACCCAGTACTTC.

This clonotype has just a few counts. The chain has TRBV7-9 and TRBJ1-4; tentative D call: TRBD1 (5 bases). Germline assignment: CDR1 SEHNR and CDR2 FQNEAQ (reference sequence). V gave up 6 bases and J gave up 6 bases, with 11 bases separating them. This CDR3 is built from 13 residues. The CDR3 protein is CASRGRLDEKLFF. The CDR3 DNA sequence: TGTGCCAGCAGGGGGCGATTGGATGAAAAACTGTTTTTT.

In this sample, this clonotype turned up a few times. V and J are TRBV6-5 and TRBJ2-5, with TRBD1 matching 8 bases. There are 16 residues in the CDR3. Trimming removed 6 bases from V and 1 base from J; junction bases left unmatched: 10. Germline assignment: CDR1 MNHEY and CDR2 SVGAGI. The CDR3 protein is CASSNDNRGFQETQYF. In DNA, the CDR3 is TGTGCCAGCAGCAACGATAACAGGGGGTTCCAAGAGACCCAGTACTTC.

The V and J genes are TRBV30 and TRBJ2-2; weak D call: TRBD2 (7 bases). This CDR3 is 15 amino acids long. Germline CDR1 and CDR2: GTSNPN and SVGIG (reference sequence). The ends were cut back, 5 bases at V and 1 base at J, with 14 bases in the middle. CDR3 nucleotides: TGTGCCTGGGAGGGGGGGAGGAAGAACACCGGGGAGCTGTTTTTT. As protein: CAWEGGRKNTGELFF.

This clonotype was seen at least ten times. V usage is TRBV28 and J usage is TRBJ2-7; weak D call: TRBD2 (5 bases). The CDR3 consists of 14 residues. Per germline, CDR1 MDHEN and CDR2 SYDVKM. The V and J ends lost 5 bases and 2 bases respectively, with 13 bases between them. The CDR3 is CASSPPAEAYEQYF. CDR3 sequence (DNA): TGTGCCAGCAGTCCTCCCGCGGAGGCCTACGAGCAGTACTTC.

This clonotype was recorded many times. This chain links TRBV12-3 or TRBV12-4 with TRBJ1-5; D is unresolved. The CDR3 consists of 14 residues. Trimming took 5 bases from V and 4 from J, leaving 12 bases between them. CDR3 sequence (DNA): TGTGCCAGCAGTAACGGCCCAGTGAATCAGCCCCAGCATTTT. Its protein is CASSNGPVNQPQHF.

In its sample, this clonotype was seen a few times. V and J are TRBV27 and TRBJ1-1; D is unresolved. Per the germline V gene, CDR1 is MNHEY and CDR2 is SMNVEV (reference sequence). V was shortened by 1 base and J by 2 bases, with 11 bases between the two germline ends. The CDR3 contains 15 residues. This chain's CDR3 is CASSLYFSSNTEAFF. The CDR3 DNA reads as TGTGCCAGCAGTTTATATTTCAGCTCCAACACTGAAGCTTTCTTT.

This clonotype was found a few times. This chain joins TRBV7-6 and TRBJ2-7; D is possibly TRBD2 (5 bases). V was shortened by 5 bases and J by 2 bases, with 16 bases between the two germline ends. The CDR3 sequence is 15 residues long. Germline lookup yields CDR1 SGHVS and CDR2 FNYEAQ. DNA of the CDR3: TGTGCCAGCAGCCCCCCAGGACTTGCCACCTACGAGCAGTACTTC. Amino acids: CASSPPGLATYEQYF.

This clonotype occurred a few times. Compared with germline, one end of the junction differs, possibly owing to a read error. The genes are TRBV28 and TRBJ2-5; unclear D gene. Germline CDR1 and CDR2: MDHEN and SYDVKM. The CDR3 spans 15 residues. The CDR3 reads CASSFFRPYQEAQYF. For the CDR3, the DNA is TGTGCCAGCAGTTTTTTCAGACCGTACCAAGAGGCCCAGTACTTC.

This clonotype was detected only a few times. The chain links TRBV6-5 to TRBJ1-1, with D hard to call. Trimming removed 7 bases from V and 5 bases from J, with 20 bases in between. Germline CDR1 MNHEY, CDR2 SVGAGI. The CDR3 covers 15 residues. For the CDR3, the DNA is TGTGCCAGCACTAAGGGTCGGGAAAGAAGAACTGAAGCTTTCTTT. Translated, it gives CASTKGRERRTEAFF.

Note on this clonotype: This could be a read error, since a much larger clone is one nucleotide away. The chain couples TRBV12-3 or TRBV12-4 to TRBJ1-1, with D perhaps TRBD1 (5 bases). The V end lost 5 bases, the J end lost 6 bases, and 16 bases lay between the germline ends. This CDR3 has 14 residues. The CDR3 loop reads CASSQTMGLAEAFF. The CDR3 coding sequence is TGTGCCAGCAGTCAGACCATGGGGCTTGCTGAAGCTTTCTTT.

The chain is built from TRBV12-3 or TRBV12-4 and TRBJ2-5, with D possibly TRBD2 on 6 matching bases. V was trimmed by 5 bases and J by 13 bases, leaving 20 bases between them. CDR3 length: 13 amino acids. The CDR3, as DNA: TGTGCCAGCAGTCCCCCAGGTGGGGCGGGGCGGTACTTC. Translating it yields CASSPPGGAGRYF.

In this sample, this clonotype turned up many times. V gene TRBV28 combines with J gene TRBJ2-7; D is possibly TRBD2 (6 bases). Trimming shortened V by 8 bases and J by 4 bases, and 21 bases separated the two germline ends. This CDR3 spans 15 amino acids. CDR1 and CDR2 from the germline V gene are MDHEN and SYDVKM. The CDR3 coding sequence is TGTGCCAGCCAGACCGGGAGTCGGTCTTCGTACGAGCAGTACTTC. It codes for CASQTGSRSSYEQYF.

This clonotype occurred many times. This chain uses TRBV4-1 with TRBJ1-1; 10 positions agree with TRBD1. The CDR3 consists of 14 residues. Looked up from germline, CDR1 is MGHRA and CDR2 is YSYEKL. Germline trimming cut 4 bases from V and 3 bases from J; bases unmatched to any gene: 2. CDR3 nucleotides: TGCGCCAGCAGCCCCGGACAGGGGGACACTGAAGCTTTCTTT. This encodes CASSPGQGDTEAFF.

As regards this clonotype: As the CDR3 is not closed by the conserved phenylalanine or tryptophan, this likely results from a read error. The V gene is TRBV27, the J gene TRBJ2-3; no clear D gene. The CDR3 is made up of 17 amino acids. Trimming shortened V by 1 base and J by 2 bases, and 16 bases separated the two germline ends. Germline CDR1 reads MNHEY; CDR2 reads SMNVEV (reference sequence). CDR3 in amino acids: CASSLLGRLHYTDTQYL. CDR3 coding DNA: TGTGCCAGCAGTTTATTGGGTAGGCTCCATTACACAGATACGCAGTATTTA.

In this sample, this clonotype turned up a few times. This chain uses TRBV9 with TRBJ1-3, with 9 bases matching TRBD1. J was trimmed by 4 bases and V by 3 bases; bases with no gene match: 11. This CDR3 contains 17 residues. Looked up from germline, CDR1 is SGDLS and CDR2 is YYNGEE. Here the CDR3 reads CASSDPQGALAGNTIYF. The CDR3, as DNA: TGTGCCAGCAGCGACCCACAGGGGGCTTTAGCCGGAAACACCATATATTTT.

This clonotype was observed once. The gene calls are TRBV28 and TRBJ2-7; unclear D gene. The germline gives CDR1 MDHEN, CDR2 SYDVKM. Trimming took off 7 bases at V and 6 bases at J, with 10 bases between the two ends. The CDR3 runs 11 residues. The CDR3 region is CASTKPGEQYF. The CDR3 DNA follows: TGTGCCAGCACCAAACCGGGCGAGCAGTACTTC. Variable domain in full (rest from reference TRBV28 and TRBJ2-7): DVKVTQSSRYLVKRTGEKVFLECVQDMDHENMFWYRQDPGLGLRLIYFSYDVKMKEKGDIPEGYSVSREKKERFSLILESASTNQTSMYLCASTKPGEQYFGPGTRLTVT.

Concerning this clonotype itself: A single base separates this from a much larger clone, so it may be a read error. The CDR3 region is CSVDPNTGELSF. CDR3 bases: TGCAGCGTTGATCCTAACACCGGGGAGCTGTCTTTT. The V gene is TRBV29-1, the J gene TRBJ2-2; D might be TRBD2 (5 bases). The CDR3 totals 12 residues. CDR1 and CDR2 (germline): SQVTM, ANQGSEA.

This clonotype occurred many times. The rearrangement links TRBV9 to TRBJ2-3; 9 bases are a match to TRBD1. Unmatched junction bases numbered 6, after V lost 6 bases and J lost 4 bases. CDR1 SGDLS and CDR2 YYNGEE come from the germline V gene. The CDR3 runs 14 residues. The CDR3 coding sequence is TGTGCCAGCAAGAGGGGACAGGGCCCAGATACGCAGTATTTT. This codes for CASKRGQGPDTQYF.

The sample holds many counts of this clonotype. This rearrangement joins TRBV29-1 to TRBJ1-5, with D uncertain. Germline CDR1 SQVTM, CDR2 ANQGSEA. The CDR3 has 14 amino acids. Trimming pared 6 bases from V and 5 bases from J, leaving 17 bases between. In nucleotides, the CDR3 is TGCAGCGTGTGGACTCCCGCGGGAGATCAGCCCCAGCATTTT. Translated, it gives CSVWTPAGDQPQHF.

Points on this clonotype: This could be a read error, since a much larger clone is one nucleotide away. The CDR3 DNA sequence: TGCAGCGTTTTAGGAATGAACACCGGGGAGCTGTTTTTT. Protein product: CSVLGMNTGELFF. The chain couples TRBV29-1 to TRBJ2-2; no clear D. Germline values: CDR1 SQVTM, CDR2 ANQGSEA. The CDR3 length is 13 residues. V was trimmed by 5 bases and J by 1 base, leaving 8 bases between them.

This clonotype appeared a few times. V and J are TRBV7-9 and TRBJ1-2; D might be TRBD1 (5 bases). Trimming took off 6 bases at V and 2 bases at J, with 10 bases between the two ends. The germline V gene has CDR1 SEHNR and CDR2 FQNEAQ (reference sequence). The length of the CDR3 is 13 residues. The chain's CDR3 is CASRKTENYGYTF. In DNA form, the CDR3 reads TGTGCCAGCAGAAAGACAGAGAACTATGGCTACACCTTC.

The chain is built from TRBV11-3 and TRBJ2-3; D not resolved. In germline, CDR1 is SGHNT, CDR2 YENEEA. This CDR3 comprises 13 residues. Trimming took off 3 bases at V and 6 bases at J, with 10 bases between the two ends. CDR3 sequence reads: CASSFFLGDTQYF. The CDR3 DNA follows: TGTGCCAGCAGCTTTTTTTTGGGCGATACGCAGTATTTT.

CDR3 sequence (DNA): TGTGCCAGCAGCTCCGGGACTAGCGGGGGGGGATACACAGATACGCAGTATTTT. Its translation is CASSSGTSGGGYTDTQYF. This rearrangement joins TRBV5-4 to TRBJ2-3; 16 nucleotides align to TRBD2. This CDR3 comprises 18 residues. CDR1 and CDR2 (germline): SGHNT, YYREEE (reference sequence). Germline trimming cut 3 bases from V and 2 bases from J; bases unmatched to any gene: 6. Using reference TRBV5-4 and TRBJ2-3 for the parts outside the CDR3, the full variable domain is ETGVTQSPTHLIKTRGQQVTLRCSSQSGHNTVSWYQQALGQGPQFIFQYYREEENGRGNFPPRFSGLQFPNYSSELNVNALELDDSALYLCASSSGTSGGGYTDTQYFGPGTRLTVL.

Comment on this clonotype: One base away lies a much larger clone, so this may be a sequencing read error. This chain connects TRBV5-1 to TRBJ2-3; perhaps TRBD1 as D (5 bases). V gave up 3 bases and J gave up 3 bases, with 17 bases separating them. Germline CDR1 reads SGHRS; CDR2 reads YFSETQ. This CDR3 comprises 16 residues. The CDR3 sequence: CASSYNRWRVTDTQYF. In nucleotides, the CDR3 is TGCGCCAGCAGCTACAACAGGTGGCGAGTAACAGATACGCAGTATTTT.

The CDR3 here is CASSLVSDEETQYF. In DNA form, the CDR3 reads TGTGCCAGCAGCTTAGTATCGGATGAAGAGACCCAGTACTTC. This chain links TRBV7-6 with TRBJ2-5; D gene ambiguous. Per the germline V gene, CDR1 is SGHVS and CDR2 is FNYEAQ. CDR3 length equals 14 residues. Trimming stripped 1 base from V and 3 bases from J, with 9 bases between.